The 32 T cell receptor beta chains reported below all come from one sample, sequenced in a study of identical twins. One entry per CDR3 protein, called by TCRdb with MiXCR from the 5' RACE reads. The sample has about 790,000 distinct CDR3 sequences, 18% seen once. These data were also filed under a second study, of T cells expressing NK-cell markers.

Source material: PBMCs. The receptor source for this set is a woman aged 18-30 years in good health.

This clonotype was detected only a few times. V usage is TRBV3-1 and J usage is TRBJ2-7, with D hard to call. V lost 0 bases, J lost 7 bases, and 10 bases lay in between. The CDR3 sequence is 13 residues long. The germline CDR1 and CDR2 sequences are LGHDT and YNNKEL (reference sequence). CDR3 amino acids: CASSQDLKAEQYF. CDR3 sequence (DNA): TGTGCCAGCAGCCAAGATCTTAAGGCAGAGCAGTACTTC.

This chain joins TRBV5-6 and TRBJ1-5, with D possibly being TRBD1 (5 bases). The germline V gene has CDR1 SGHDT and CDR2 YYEEEE. This CDR3 is 15 amino acids long. The V gene lost 3 bases and the J gene lost 0 bases, with 10 bases spanning the gap. The CDR3 coding sequence is TGTGCCAGCAGCTACGGGGGGTATAGCAATCAGCCCCAGCATTTT. This encodes CASSYGGYSNQPQHF.

The table lists this clonotype with a few counts. V usage is TRBV9 and J usage is TRBJ2-1; 7 nucleotides line up with TRBD2. This CDR3 has 16 amino acids. The ends lost 0 bases at V and 2 bases at J; junction bases unmatched: 5. Germline lookup yields CDR1 SGDLS and CDR2 YYNGEE. DNA for the CDR3: TGTGCCAGCAGCGTAGAAGGCGGGAGCGCCTACAATGAGCAGTTCTTC. Protein sequence: CASSVEGGSAYNEQFF.

This clonotype was seen a handful of times. The chain combines TRBV25-1 with TRBJ2-1; the D gene is possibly TRBD1 (6 bases). Trimming cost V 7 bases and J 0 bases, with 13 bases left between them. Germline CDR1 is MGHDK and CDR2 is SYGVNS. This CDR3 contains 15 residues. The CDR3 is CASKNRASSYNEQFF. DNA of the CDR3: TGTGCCAGCAAAAACAGGGCAAGCTCCTACAATGAGCAGTTCTTC.

This clonotype was detected only a few times. V usage is TRBV6-2 or TRBV6-3 and J usage is TRBJ2-1; a weak D match, TRBD2 (5 bases). The CDR3 runs to 14 residues. Trimming removed 2 bases at V and 2 bases at J, with 7 bases between. Germline V gene data show CDR1 as MNHEY and CDR2 as SVGEGT. The DNA of the CDR3 is TGTGCCAGCAGTTACACCGGGGCCTACAATGAGCAGTTCTTC. This translates into CASSYTGAYNEQFF.

V gene TRBV12-3 or TRBV12-4 combines with J gene TRBJ2-7; D remains unclear. The length of the CDR3 is 12 residues. V lost 6 bases and J lost 3, with 9 bases in between. The CDR3 protein is CASRESNYEQYF. For the CDR3, the DNA is TGTGCCAGCAGGGAGTCGAACTACGAGCAGTACTTC.

The rearrangement joins TRBV4-1 to TRBJ2-3, with D tentatively TRBD1 (5 bases). Germline V gives CDR1 MGHRA, CDR2 YSYEKL. V lost 3 bases and J lost 6, with 13 bases in between. The CDR3 length is 14 residues. The CDR3: CASSHLGPGDTQYF. CDR3 DNA sequence: TGCGCCAGCAGCCACTTGGGCCCAGGGGATACGCAGTATTTT.

The CDR3 region has the DNA TGTGCCAGCAGTTACAGCCCGGACAGGACCTACGAGCAGTACTTC. It specifies CASSYSPDRTYEQYF. The chain uses TRBV6-5 and TRBJ2-7, with 7 bases that match TRBD1. V gave up 2 bases and J gave up 2 bases; unmatched junction bases: 6. This CDR3 has 15 amino acids. Germline values: CDR1 MNHEY, CDR2 SVGAGI.

This clonotype was picked up a small number of times. The V gene is TRBV10-3, the J gene TRBJ1-1; TRBD1 aligns across 8 bases. Germline V gene sequence: CDR1 ENHRY, CDR2 SYGVKD. With 7 bases clipped from V and 4 bases from J, the junction kept 11 bases outside the gene matches. The CDR3 runs to 15 residues. CDR3 amino acids: CAITEDREFSTEAFF. The CDR3 DNA follows: TGTGCCATCACCGAGGACAGGGAGTTTTCCACTGAAGCTTTCTTT.

This clonotype was seen more than once but under ten times. This sequence joins TRBV27 and TRBJ1-2; D gene unclear. From germline, CDR1 is MNHEY and CDR2 SMNVEV (reference sequence). The ends were cut back, 1 base at V and 4 bases at J, with 13 bases in the middle. The CDR3 extends over 15 amino acids. The CDR3 loop is CASSLLATDSYGYTF. The CDR3 region has the DNA TGTGCCAGCAGTTTATTAGCAACGGATAGCTATGGCTACACCTTC.

This chain uses TRBV18 with TRBJ2-5; either TRBD1 or TRBD2 may fit D (5 bases each). V was shortened by 3 bases and J by 5 bases, with 10 bases between the two germline ends. The germline V gene has CDR1 KGHSH and CDR2 LQKENI. The CDR3 is made up of 13 amino acids. DNA for the CDR3: TGTGCCAGCTCACCGGGGGTCAAGGAGACCCAGTACTTC. Protein product: CASSPGVKETQYF.

The rearrangement links TRBV29-1 to TRBJ2-7; D remains ambiguous. V lost 4 bases to trimming and J lost 9 bases, with 16 bases between them. This CDR3 region has 12 residues. Germline V gene data show CDR1 as SQVTM and CDR2 as ANQGSEA. CDR3 in DNA: TGCAGCGTTGGAAGGAGCCTGGCGGTGCAGTACTTC. Protein product: CSVGRSLAVQYF.

The rearrangement joins TRBV6-1 to TRBJ2-2, with 9 bases identical to TRBD2. This CDR3 region has 15 residues. V lost 5 bases to trimming and J lost 6 bases; unmatched junction nucleotides: 7. In germline, CDR1 is MNHNS, CDR2 SASEGT. The DNA of the CDR3 is TGTGCCAGCAGTCGCGGGGGGGTCGACGCCGGGGAGCTGTTTTTT. It translates to CASSRGGVDAGELFF.

The chain joins TRBV4-3 to TRBJ2-1; possibly TRBD1 for D (6 bases). The CDR3 spans 15 residues. Per germline, CDR1 LGHNA and CDR2 YSLEER. V lost 4 bases and J 6 bases, leaving 16 bases between the germline ends. Here the CDR3 reads CASSRGTGQLNEQFF. The CDR3 DNA reads as TGCGCCAGCAGCCGGGGAACCGGACAGCTCAATGAGCAGTTCTTC.

The chain uses TRBV10-3 and TRBJ1-2; D gene uncertain. The CDR3 runs to 14 residues. Trimming removed 8 bases at V and 8 bases at J, with 21 bases between. Per germline, CDR1 ENHRY and CDR2 SYGVKD. CDR3 DNA sequence: TGTGCCATCGCCGAGTCCGGGATCCAGGAAGGCTACACCTTC. This sequence encodes CAIAESGIQEGYTF.

This clonotype was counted only a few times. The CDR3 DNA sequence: TGTGCCAGCAGCCACCACATTCAAGAGACCCAGTACTTC. It yields the protein CASSHHIQETQYF. The V and J genes are TRBV14 and TRBJ2-5; D gene unclear. V was cut by 3 bases and J by 2 bases, with 7 bases left in between. CDR3 length: 13 amino acids. From germline, CDR1 is SGHDN and CDR2 FVKESK.

This chain uses TRBV29-1 with TRBJ2-7, with D perhaps matching TRBD2 (5 bases). V shed 7 bases and J shed 3 bases, with 13 bases lying between them. CDR1 and CDR2 (germline): SQVTM, ANQGSEA. The CDR3 is 12 residues long. The CDR3 nucleotides read TGCAGCGGGCGGACTGAAAACTACGAGCAGTACTTC. Amino acid sequence: CSGRTENYEQYF.

Ten or more counts support this clonotype. V gene TRBV7-2 combines with J gene TRBJ1-1, with D perhaps matching TRBD1 (5 bases). The germline gives CDR1 SGHTA, CDR2 FQGNSA. This CDR3 is 13 amino acids long. V was trimmed by 4 bases and J by 1 base, leaving 7 bases between them. The CDR3 nucleotides read TGTGCCAGCAGCTCGGGACGGAACACTGAAGCTTTCTTT. This codes for CASSSGRNTEAFF.

This clonotype was counted at least ten times. V is TRBV10-3 and J is TRBJ2-1, with D maybe TRBD1 (5 bases). The V gene lost 8 bases and the J gene lost 6 bases, with 14 bases spanning the gap. CDR1 and CDR2 from the germline V gene are ENHRY and SYGVKD. CDR3 length equals 13 residues. DNA of the CDR3: TGTGCCATCCGTCAGGACATCGGCAATGAGCAGTTCTTC. Translation: CAIRQDIGNEQFF.

This chain connects TRBV7-9 to TRBJ2-2; possible D gene TRBD1, 6 bases. This CDR3 has 14 amino acids. Germline loops: CDR1 SEHNR, CDR2 FQNEAQ (reference sequence). Trimming shortened V by 4 bases and J by 7 bases, and 13 bases separated the two germline ends. CDR3 sequence reads: CASSSGAGDGELFF. CDR3 in DNA: TGTGCCAGCAGCTCAGGGGCCGGTGACGGGGAGCTGTTTTTT.

The chain carries TRBV4-3 and TRBJ2-1; 8 nucleotides match TRBD1. The CDR3 is 16 amino acids. Trimming at V came to 4 bases and at J to 2 bases, leaving 7 bases not matched to a gene. Germline CDR1 LGHNA, CDR2 YSLEER. The CDR3, as DNA: TGCGCCAGCAGCCTGGGGACAGGACAAACCTACAATGAGCAGTTCTTC. Amino acid sequence: CASSLGTGQTYNEQFF.

The gene calls are TRBV20-1 and TRBJ2-1; the D gene is possibly TRBD2 (5 bases). Germline CDR1 reads DFQATT; CDR2 reads SNEGSKA (reference sequence). Trimming cost V 6 bases and J 5 bases, with 17 bases left between them. The CDR3 loop spans 14 amino acids. CDR3 loop: CSAVEDRRDNEQFF. CDR3 DNA: TGCAGTGCAGTGGAGGACCGACGCGACAATGAGCAGTTCTTC.

This clonotype was detected many times. The chain is built from TRBV14 and TRBJ1-6; 9 bases line up with TRBD1. The CDR3 loop spans 15 amino acids. Unmatched junction bases numbered 9, after V lost 5 bases and J lost 10 bases. Germline assignment: CDR1 SGHDN and CDR2 FVKESK. The CDR3: CASSIGQGFGSPLHF. The CDR3 DNA reads as TGTGCCAGCAGCATAGGACAGGGGTTTGGGTCACCCCTCCACTTT.

This clonotype came up a few times. The chain links TRBV6-5 to TRBJ1-1; TRBD1 is a possible D gene (5 bases). Germline V gene data show CDR1 as MNHEY and CDR2 as SVGAGI. Trimming pared 6 bases from V and 1 base from J, leaving 12 bases between. The CDR3 totals 14 residues. The CDR3 sequence: CASRYGAPNTEAFF. As DNA, the CDR3 is TGTGCCAGCAGGTATGGGGCCCCGAACACTGAAGCTTTCTTT.

The chain is built from TRBV11-3 and TRBJ2-5, with D perhaps being TRBD1 or TRBD2 (5 bases each). The CDR3 loop spans 15 amino acids. Trimming took 5 bases from V and 5 from J, leaving 18 bases between them. CDR1 and CDR2 (germline): SGHNT, YENEEA. CDR3 DNA sequence: TGTGCCAGCAGCCAACAGTGGGGGATCCGGGAGACCCAGTACTTC. Translating gives CASSQQWGIRETQYF.

This chain joins TRBV29-1 and TRBJ2-5, with D maybe TRBD1 (5 bases). V lost 7 bases, J lost 2 bases, and 11 bases lay in between. Germline V gene data show CDR1 as SQVTM and CDR2 as ANQGSEA. CDR3 size: 12 residues. CDR3 sequence: CSEMNRQETQYF. CDR3 sequence (DNA): TGCAGCGAAATGAACAGGCAAGAGACCCAGTACTTC.

The chain couples TRBV5-1 to TRBJ2-1, with a possible D match to TRBD1 (6 bases). The CDR3 is 14 residues long. V was shortened by 4 bases and J by 7 bases, with 15 bases between the two germline ends. The V gene's germline CDR1 is SGHRS and CDR2 YFSETQ. CDR3 sequence (DNA): TGCGCCAGCAGCCGCTTGGGGGCCGGGAATGAGCAGTTCTTC. It codes for CASSRLGAGNEQFF.

This clonotype occurred a few times. This chain uses TRBV14 with TRBJ2-1; 9 bases are a match to TRBD2. V dropped 4 bases and J dropped 7; count of bases not matched to a gene: 5. This CDR3 spans 14 amino acids. Germline V lookup: CDR1 SGHDN, CDR2 FVKESK. Here the CDR3 DNA reads TGTGCCAGCAGCCCCTTGACTAGCGGAAATGAGCAGTTCTTC. Encoded protein: CASSPLTSGNEQFF. Based on the CDR3 plus reference TRBV14 and TRBJ2-1, the full variable domain is EAGVTQFPSHSVIEKGQTVTLRCDPISGHDNLYWYRRVMGKEIKFLLHFVKESKQDESGMPNNRFLAERTGGTYSTLKVQPAELEDSGVYFCASSPLTSGNEQFFGPGTRLTVL.

This rearrangement joins TRBV6-1 to TRBJ2-2; 7 nucleotides align to TRBD2. Unmatched junction bases numbered 11, after V lost 7 bases and J lost 6 bases. CDR1 is MNHNS and CDR2 is SASEGT in the germline V gene. This CDR3 region has 15 residues. The DNA for the CDR3 is TGTGCCAGCACAACCGGGGAGGGCGGGGCCGGGGAGCTGTTTTTT. Translating it yields CASTTGEGGAGELFF.

This clonotype was seen only a few times. The chain couples TRBV7-2 to TRBJ2-1; no clear D gene. The CDR3 length is 12 residues. V was clipped by 1 base and J by 13 bases, with 11 bases between them. CDR1 SGHTA and CDR2 FQGNSA come from the germline V gene. The CDR3 is CASSLVTARQFF. The CDR3 DNA follows: TGTGCCAGCAGCTTAGTTACTGCACGACAGTTCTTC.

J is TRBJ2-3 and V is TRBV29-1; D is unclear. The V gene's germline CDR1 is SQVTM and CDR2 ANQGSEA. Trimming cost V 3 bases and J 3 bases, with 7 bases left between them. CDR3 size: 12 residues. CDR3 bases: TGCAGCGTTGACGGCAGGACAGATACGCAGTATTTT. Translating gives CSVDGRTDTQYF.

This rearrangement joins TRBV12-3 or TRBV12-4 to TRBJ1-5; D gene unclear. The CDR3 extends over 17 amino acids. The ends were cut back, 8 bases at V and 4 bases at J, with 24 bases in the middle. The DNA for the CDR3 is TGTGCCAGCCGCCCACGACCCGGACTATTGGGGAATCAGCCCCAGCATTTT. As protein: CASRPRPGLLGNQPQHF.